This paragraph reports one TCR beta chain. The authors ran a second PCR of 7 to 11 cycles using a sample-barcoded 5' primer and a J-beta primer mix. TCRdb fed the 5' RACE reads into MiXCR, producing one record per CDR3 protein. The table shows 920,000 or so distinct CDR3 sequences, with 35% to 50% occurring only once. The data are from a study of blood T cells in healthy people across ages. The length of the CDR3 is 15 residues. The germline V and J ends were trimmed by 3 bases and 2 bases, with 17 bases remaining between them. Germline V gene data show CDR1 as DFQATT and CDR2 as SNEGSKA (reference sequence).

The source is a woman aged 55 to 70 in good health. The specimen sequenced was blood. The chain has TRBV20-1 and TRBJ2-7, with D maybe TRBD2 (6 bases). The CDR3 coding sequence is TGCAGTGCTAGCCCCCTTAGCGGAAGAGCCTACGAGCAGTACTTC. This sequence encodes CSASPLSGRAYEQYF.